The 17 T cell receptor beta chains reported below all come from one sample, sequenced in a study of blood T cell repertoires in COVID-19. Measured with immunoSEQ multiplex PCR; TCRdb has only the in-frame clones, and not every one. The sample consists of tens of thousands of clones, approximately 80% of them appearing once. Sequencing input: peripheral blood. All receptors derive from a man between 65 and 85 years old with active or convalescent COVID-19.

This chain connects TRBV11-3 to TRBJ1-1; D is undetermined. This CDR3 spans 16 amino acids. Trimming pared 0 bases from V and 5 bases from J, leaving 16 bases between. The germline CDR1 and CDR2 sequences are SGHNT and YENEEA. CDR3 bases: TGTGCCAGCAGCTTAGATGGTCGTGAGGGAAGTACTGAAGCTTTCTTT. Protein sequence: CASSLDGREGSTEAFF. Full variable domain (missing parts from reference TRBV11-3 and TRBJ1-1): EAGVVQSPRYKIIEKKQPVAFWCNPISGHNTLYWYLQNLGQGPELLIRYENEEAVDDSQLPKDRFSAERLKGVDSTLKIQPAELGDSAVYLCASSLDGREGSTEAFFGQGTRLTVV.

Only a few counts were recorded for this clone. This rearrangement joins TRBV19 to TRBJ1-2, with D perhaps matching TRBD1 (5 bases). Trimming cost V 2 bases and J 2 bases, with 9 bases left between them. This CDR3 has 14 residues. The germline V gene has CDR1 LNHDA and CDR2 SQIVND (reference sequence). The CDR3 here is CASSIRGANYGYTF. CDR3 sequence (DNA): TGTGCCAGTAGTATAAGGGGCGCGAACTATGGCTACACCTTC. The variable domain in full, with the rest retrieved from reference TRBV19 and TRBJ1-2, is DGGITQSPKYLFRKEGQNVTLSCEQNLNHDAMYWYRQDPGQGLRLIYYSQIVNDFQKGDIAEGYSVSREKKESFPLTVTSAQKNPTAFYLCASSIRGANYGYTFGSGTRLTVV.

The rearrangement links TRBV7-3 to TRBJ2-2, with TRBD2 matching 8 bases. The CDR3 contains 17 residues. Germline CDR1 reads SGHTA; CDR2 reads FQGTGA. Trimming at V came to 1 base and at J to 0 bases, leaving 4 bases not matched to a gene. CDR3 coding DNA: TGTGCCAGCAGCTTAAGAGCGGGGGCTTCGAACACCGGGGAGCTGTTTTTT. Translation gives CASSLRAGASNTGELFF.

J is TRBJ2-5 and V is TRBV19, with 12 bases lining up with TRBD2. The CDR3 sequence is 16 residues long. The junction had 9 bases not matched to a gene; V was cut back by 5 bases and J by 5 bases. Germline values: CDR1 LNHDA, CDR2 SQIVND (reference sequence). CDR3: CASSFRLAGGLETQYF. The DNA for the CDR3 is TGTGCCAGTAGTTTCCGTCTAGCGGGAGGGCTGGAGACCCAGTACTTC.

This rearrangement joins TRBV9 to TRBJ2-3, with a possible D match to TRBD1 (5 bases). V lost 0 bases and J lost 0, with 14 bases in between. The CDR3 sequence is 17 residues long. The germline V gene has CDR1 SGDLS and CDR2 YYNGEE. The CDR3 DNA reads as TGTGCCAGCAGCGTAGGGGGCGCCTTTACTAGCACAGATACGCAGTATTTT. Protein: CASSVGGAFTSTDTQYF.

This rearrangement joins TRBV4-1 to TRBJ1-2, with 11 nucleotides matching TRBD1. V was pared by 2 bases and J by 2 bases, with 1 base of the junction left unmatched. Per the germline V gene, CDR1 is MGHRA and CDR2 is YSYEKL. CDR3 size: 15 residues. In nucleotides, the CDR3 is TGCGCCAGCAGCCAACGGACAGGGGGCAACTATGGCTACACCTTC. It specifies CASSQRTGGNYGYTF.

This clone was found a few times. The CDR3 loop reads CASSLVGHIDTQYF. The DNA of the CDR3 is TGCGCCAGCAGCTTGGTGGGGCATATAGATACGCAGTATTTT. The J gene is TRBJ2-3, the V gene TRBV5-1; tentative D call: TRBD1 (5 bases). The V end was cut by 0 bases, the J end by 5 bases, with 10 bases between. The CDR3 consists of 14 residues. CDR1 SGHRS and CDR2 YFSETQ come from the germline V gene.

The CDR3 sequence is CASSTSGSYEQYF. The CDR3 bases are TGCGCCAGCAGTACTAGCGGCTCCTACGAGCAGTACTTC. This chain links TRBV10-1 with TRBJ2-7; 8 positions match TRBD2. Germline trimming cut 5 bases from V and 0 bases from J; bases unmatched to any gene: 0. The germline CDR1 and CDR2 sequences are WNHNN and SYGVQD (reference sequence). The CDR3 covers 13 residues.

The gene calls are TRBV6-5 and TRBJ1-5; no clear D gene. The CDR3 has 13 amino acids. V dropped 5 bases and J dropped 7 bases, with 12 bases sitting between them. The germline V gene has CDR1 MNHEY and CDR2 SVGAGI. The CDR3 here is CASSPPRVQPQHF. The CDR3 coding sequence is TGTGCCAGCAGTCCTCCGCGCGTCCAGCCCCAGCATTTT.

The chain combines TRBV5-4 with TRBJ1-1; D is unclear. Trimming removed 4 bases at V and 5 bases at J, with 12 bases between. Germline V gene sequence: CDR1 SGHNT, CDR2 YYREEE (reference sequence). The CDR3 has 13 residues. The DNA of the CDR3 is TGTGCCAGCAGCCCTCAAGGGAGGACTGAAGCTTTCTTT. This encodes CASSPQGRTEAFF.

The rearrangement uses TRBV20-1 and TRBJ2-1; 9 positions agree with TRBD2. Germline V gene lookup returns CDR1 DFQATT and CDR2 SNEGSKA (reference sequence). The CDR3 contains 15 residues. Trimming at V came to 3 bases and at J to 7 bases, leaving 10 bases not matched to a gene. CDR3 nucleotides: TGCAGTGCTAGTCGATGGCGGGGGGGCCGAAATGAGCAGTTCTTC. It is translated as CSASRWRGGRNEQFF.

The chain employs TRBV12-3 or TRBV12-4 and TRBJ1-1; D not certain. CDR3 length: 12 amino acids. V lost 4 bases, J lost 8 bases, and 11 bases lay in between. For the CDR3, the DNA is TGTGCCAGCAGTTCTCGGGTAACCGAAGCTTTCTTT. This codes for CASSSRVTEAFF.

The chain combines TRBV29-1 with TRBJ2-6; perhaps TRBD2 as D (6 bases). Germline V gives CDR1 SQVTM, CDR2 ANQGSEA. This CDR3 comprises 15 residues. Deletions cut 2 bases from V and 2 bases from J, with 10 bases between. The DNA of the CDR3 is TGCAGCGTTGAATTATCGGGGGCTGGGGCCAACGTCCTGACTTTC. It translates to CSVELSGAGANVLTF.

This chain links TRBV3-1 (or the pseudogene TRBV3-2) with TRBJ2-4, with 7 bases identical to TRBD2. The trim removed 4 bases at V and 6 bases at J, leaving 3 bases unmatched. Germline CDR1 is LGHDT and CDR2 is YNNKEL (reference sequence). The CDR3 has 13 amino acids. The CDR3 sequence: CASSRTGGNIQYF. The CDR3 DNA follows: TGTGCCAGCAGCCGAACGGGGGGAAACATTCAGTACTTC.

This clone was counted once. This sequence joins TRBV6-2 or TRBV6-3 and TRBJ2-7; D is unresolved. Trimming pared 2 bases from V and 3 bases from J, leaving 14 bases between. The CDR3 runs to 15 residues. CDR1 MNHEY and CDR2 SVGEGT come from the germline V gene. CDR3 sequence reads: CASSYENPAFYEQYF. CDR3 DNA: TGTGCCAGCAGTTACGAGAATCCTGCCTTCTACGAGCAGTACTTC.

CDR3 residues: CASSWTASGGASTTGELFF. The CDR3 DNA is TGTGCCAGCAGTTGGACGGCTAGCGGGGGGGCCTCGACCACCGGGGAGCTGTTTTTT. The rearrangement links TRBV6-2 or TRBV6-3 to TRBJ2-2; 12 positions match TRBD2. The CDR3 is 19 residues long. Germline lookup yields CDR1 MNHEY and CDR2 SVGEGT. V shed 4 bases and J 4 bases; nucleotides not matched to a gene: 13.

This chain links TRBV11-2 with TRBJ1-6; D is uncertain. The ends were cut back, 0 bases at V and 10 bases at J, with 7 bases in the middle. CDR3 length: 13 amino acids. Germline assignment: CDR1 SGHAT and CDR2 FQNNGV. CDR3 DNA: TGTGCCAGCAGCTTAGATCTATTATCACCCCTCCACTTT. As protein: CASSLDLLSPLHF.